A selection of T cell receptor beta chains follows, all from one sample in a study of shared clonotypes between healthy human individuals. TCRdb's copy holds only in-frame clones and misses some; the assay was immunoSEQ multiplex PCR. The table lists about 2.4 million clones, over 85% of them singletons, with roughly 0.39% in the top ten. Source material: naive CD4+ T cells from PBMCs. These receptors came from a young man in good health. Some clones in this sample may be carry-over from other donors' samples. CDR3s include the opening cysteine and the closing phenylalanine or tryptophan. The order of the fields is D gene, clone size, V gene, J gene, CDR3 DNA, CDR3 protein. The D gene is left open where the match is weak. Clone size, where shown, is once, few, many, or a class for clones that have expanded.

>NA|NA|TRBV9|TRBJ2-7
TGTGCCAGCAGCCCCTCAAAGTTCGGCGAGCAGTACTTC
CASSPSKFGEQYF
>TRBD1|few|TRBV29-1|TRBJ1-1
TGCAGCACCACCGGGACAGGGGGTAAGAACACTGAAGCTTTCTTT
CSTTGTGGKNTEAFF
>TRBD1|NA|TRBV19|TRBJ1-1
TGTGCCAGTAGTACTCCGGGACAGGGACAGACTGAAGCTTTCTTT
CASSTPGQGQTEAFF
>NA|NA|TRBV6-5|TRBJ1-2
TGTGCCAGCAGTTACTCGGGGCAGGACGGAAACTATGGCTACACCTTC
CASSYSGQDGNYGYTF
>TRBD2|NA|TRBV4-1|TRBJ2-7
TGCGCCAGCAGCCAGCTGGGACTAGCTGCGAACGAGCAGTACTTC
CASSQLGLAANEQYF
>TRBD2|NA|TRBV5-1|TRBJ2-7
TGCGCCAGCAGCGTTGGACTAGCGGGGTACGAGCAGTACTTC
CASSVGLAGYEQYF
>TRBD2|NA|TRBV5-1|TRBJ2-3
TGCGCCACCCAGCGGGGTCGCGGGAGCTCAGATACGCAGTATTTT
CATQRGRGSSDTQYF
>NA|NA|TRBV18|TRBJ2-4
TGTGCCAGCTCCTTCGACATTGACATTCAGTACTTC
CASSFDIDIQYF
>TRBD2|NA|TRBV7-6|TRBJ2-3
TGTGCCAGCAGCTCCCTAGCGGGAACTAGCACAGATACGCAGTATTTT
CASSSLAGTSTDTQYF
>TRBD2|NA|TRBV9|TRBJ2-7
TGTGCCAGCAGCGTAGGTAGCGGGAACTCCTACGAGCAGTACTTC
CASSVGSGNSYEQYF
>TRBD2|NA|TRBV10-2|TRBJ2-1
TGCGCCAGCAGTGAGTGGGGGGGACTAGCAGGCCATGAGCAGTTCTTC
CASSEWGGLAGHEQFF
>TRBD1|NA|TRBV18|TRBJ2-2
TGTGCCAGCTCAACACAGGGGACAGTGTATAAATCGAACACCGGGGAGCTGTTTTTT
CASSTQGTVYKSNTGELFF
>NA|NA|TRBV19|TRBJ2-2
TGTGCCAGTAGTATTTACGGGATATCTTCCGGGGAGCTGTTTTTT
CASSIYGISSGELFF
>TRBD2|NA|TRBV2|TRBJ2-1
TGTGCCAGCAGTGCGGAGCGGGCGGGAGTCAGGGACAATGAGCAGTTCTTC
CASSAERAGVRDNEQFF
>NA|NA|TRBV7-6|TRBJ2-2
TGTGCCAGCGGGACCAACACCGGGGAGCTGTTTTTT
CASGTNTGELFF
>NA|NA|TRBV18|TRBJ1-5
TGTGCCAGCTCACCATCCCTAAATCAGCCCCAGCATTTT
CASSPSLNQPQHF
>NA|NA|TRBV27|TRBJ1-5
TGTGCCAGCAGTTCCCGACGGGGGGCCCATCAGCCCCAGCATTTT
CASSSRRGAHQPQHF
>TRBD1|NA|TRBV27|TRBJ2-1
TGTGCCAGCAGCCCCCGGACAGGGAAATCCAATGAGCAGTTCTTC
CASSPRTGKSNEQFF
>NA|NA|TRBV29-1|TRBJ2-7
TGCAGCGTTGAAGCGGTCGACAGGTGGGGCGAGCAGTACTTC
CSVEAVDRWGEQYF
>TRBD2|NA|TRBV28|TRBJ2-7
TGTGCCATCACTAGCGGAACCTACGAGCAGTACTTC
CAITSGTYEQYF
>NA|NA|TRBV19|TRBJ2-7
TGTGCCAGTAGCCAGGGAAGCAAGACCTACGAGCAGTACTTT
CASSQGSKTYEQYF
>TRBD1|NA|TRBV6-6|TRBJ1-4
TGTGCCAGCAGACCGGGACAGGGGATTATTGGGGAAAAGCTGTTTTTT
CASRPGQGIIGEKLFF
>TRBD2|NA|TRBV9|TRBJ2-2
TGTGCCAGCAGCGTAGACCTAGCGGGACATACCGGGGAGCTGTTTTTT
CASSVDLAGHTGELFF
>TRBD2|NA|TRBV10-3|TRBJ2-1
TGTGCCATCAGTGAGGGGGGACTAGCGGGATACGACAATGAGCAGTTCTTC
CAISEGGLAGYDNEQFF
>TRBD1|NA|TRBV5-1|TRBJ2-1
TGCGCCAGCGGACAGGGTATTCCGCAATACGGTGAGCAGTTCTTC
CASGQGIPQYGEQFF
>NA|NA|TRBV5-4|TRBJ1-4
TGTGCCAGCAGCGCATCGGGACCACGCGAAAAACTGTTTTTT
CASSASGPREKLFF
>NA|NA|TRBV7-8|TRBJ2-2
TGTGCCAGCAGCTTGGCACTCACCTTGGGCGGGGAGCTGTTTTTT
CASSLALTLGGELFF
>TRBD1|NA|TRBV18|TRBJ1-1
TGTGCCAGCTCAGCGGGACAGGGGGCGCGGAACACTGAAGCTTTCTTT
CASSAGQGARNTEAFF
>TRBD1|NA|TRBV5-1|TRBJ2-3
TGCGCCAGCAGCTTGGTCGGACAGGGGATCGATACGCAGTATTTT
CASSLVGQGIDTQYF
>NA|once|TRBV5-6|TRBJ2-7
TGTGCCAGCAGCTTTGGACGGGGGTTCTACGAGCAGTACTTC
CASSFGRGFYEQYF
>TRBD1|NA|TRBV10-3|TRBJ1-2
TGTGCCATCAGCCCCCACCAAGGGGGGACAGATGCTAACTATGGCTACACCTTC
CAISPHQGGTDANYGYTF
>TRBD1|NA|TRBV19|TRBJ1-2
TGTGCCAGGGAGCCCGGGACAGGGATCTATGGCTACACCTTC
CAREPGTGIYGYTF
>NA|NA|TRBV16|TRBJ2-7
TGTGCCAGCAGCCTTCAGGTCAGGCCAGGGGCCTCGACCTACGAGCAGTACTTC
CASSLQVRPGASTYEQYF
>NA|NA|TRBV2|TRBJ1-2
TGTGCCAGCAGCGAGGGGAACTATGGCTACACCTTC
CASSEGNYGYTF
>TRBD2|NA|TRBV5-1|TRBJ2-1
TGCGCCAGCAGCTTTTTCGGACTAGTCATCGACAATGAGCAGTTCTTC
CASSFFGLVIDNEQFF
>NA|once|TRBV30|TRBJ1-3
TGTGCCTGGAGTGTAACCCGGGTAACGGGACGGGTCTCTGGAAACACCATATATTTT
CAWSVTRVTGRVSGNTIYF
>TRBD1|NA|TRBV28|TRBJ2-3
TGTGCCAGCAGGGACAGGGCAGTTAGCACAGATACGCAGTATTTT
CASRDRAVSTDTQYF
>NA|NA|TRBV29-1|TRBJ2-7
TGCAGCGTCTCTCCGGGTTTCCCCTACGAGCAGTACTTC
CSVSPGFPYEQYF
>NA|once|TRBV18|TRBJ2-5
TGTGCCAGCTCGCCTACAGGCCAGCGGGAGACCCAGTACTTC
CASSPTGQRETQYF
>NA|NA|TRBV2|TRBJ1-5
TGTGCCAGCAGTGAATCGGGAGACAGTTATCAGCCCCAGCATTTT
CASSESGDSYQPQHF
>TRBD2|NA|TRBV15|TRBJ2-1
TGTGCCACCAGCAGAGAGCGGGAGGCCACCTCATACGAGCAGTTCTTC
CATSREREATSYEQFF
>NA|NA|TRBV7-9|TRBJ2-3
TGTGCCAGCGGGGTCCTAGCAGATACGCAGTATTTT
CASGVLADTQYF
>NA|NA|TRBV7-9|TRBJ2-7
TGTGCCAGCAGCTTAGGGGATCAGGGACCCAACTCCTACGAGCAGTACTTC
CASSLGDQGPNSYEQYF
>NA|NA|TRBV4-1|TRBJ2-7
TGCGCCAGCAGCCAACCCCCTCAGGGCTACGAGCAGTACTTC
CASSQPPQGYEQYF
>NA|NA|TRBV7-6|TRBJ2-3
TGTGCCAGCAGCTTCCCCGGCACAGATACGCAGTATTTT
CASSFPGTDTQYF